This T cell receptor beta chain stems from a study of CXCR3-negative and CXCR3-positive naive CD8 T cells. Concerning this clonotype: Its specificity is not known.

Germline CDR1 SQVTM, CDR2 ANQGSEA. CDR3 length: 13 amino acids. 5' RACE that incorporated UMI labels was used to prepare the TRB cDNA libraries. From the 5' RACE reads, TCRdb lists one entry per CDR3 protein and no DNA. This listing includes about 8,700 distinct CDR3 sequences. Study results and limitations: Memory CD8+ cells showed much lower diversity, while both naive subsets were comparably high. It was found that naive subsets had comparable surface CD5, and TCR strength was inferred from TRB CDR3 properties.

The chain employs TRBV29-1 and TRBJ2-5. This sequence was found in a human donor in good health. Some clones in this sample may be carry-over from other donors' samples. Sequencing was performed on naive CXCR3- CD8+ T cells from blood. Indicated subset: CD45RO-CCR7+CD27+CD95- naive CD8+ T cells lacking CXCR3 (TNR3-). CDR3 in amino acids: CGPTLSAQETQYF.